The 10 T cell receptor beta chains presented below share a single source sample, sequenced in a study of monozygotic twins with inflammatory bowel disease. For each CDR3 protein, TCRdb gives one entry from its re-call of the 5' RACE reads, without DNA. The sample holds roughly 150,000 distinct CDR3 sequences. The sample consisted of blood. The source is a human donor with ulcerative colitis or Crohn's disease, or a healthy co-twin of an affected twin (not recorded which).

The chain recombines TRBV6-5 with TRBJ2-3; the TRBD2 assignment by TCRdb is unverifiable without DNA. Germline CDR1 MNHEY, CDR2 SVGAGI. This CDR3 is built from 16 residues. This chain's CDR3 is CASSWGTSLTKDTQYF.

CDR3: CASSLVATGELFF. The chain uses TRBV7-8 and TRBJ2-2. Germline V CDR1 and CDR2: SGHVS, FQNEAQ. The CDR3 has 13 residues.

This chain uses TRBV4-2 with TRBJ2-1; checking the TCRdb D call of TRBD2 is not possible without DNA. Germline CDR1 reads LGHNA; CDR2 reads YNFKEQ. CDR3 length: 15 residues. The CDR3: CASSRGEGEYNEQFF.

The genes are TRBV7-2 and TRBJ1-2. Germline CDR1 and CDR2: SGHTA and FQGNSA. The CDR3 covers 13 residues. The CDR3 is CASSLIMSDGYTF.

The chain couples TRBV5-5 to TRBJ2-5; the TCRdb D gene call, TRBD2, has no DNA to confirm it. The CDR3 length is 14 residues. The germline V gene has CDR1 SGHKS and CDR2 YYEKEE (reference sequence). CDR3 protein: CASSPDGTKETQYF.

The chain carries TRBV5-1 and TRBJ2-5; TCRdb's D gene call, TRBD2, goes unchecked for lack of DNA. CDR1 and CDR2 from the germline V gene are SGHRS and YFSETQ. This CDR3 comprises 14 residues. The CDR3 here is CASSMTSAQETQYF.

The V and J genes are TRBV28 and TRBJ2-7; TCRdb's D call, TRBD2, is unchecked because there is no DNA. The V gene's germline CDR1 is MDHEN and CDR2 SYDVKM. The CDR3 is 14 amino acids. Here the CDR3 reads CASSLLAAREKQYF.

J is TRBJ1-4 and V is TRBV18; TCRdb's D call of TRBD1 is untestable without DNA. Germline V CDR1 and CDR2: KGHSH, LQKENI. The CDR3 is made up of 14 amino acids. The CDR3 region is CASSPDRGNEKLFF.

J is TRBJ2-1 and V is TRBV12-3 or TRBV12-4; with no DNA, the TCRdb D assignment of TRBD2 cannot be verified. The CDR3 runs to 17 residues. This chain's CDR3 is CASSFSVSGASYNEQFF.

The CDR3 reads CATSDRTSGLYNEQFF. The rearrangement links TRBV24-1 to TRBJ2-1; no DNA is available, so the TRBD2 call from TCRdb remains unchecked. Germline V CDR1 and CDR2: KGHDR, SFDVKD. This CDR3 spans 16 amino acids.